In its sample, the clone carrying this T cell receptor (beta chain) was seen once. Its target is not known. Sequencing used immunoSEQ multiplex PCR; TCRdb keeps in-frame clones, though not all of them. The profile shows approximately 170,000 clones, 75% to 95% of them singletons. This specimen comes from a study of cytomegalovirus exposure and HLA in healthy donors. Trimming left V 6 bases short and J 2 bases short, with 13 bases between. The CDR3 has 15 amino acids. Germline CDR1 reads SGHTA; CDR2 reads FQGNSA. Study findings and constraints: CMV antigen specificity was confirmed in vitro for a few CMV-associated chains. Using the classifier, cytomegalovirus status was reportedly diagnosed with high specificity and sensitivity. The listing of roughly 160 TCR beta chains classed them as cytomegalovirus-associated.

Sequenced input: PBMCs. This TCR came from a young woman in good health and CMV-seropositive. The rearrangement links TRBV7-2 to TRBJ1-4; D uncertain. As DNA, the CDR3 is TGTGCCAGCAGTTTAACGGGGTACACTAATGAAAAACTGTTTTTT. It is translated as CASSLTGYTNEKLFF.